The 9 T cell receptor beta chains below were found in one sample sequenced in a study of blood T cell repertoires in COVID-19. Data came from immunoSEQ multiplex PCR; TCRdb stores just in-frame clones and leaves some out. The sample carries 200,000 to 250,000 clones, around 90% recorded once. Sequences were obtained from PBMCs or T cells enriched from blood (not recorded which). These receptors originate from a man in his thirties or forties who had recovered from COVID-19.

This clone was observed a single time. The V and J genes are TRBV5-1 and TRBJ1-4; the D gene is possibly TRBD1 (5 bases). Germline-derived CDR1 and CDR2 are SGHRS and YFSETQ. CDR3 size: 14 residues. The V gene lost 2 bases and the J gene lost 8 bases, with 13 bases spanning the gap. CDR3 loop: CASSFSGGEEKLFF. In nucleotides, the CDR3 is TGCGCCAGCAGCTTTTCGGGGGGTGAGGAAAAACTGTTTTTT.

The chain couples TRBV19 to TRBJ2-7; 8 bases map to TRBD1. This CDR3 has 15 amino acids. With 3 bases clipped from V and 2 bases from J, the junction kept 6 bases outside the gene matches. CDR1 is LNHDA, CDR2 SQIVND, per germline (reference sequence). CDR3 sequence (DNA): TGTGCCAGTAGTATCAGGTCGACAGGGGCCTACGAGCAGTACTTC. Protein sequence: CASSIRSTGAYEQYF. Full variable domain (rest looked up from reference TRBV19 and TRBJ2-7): DGGITQSPKYLFRKEGQNVTLSCEQNLNHDAMYWYRQDPGQGLRLIYYSQIVNDFQKGDIAEGYSVSREKKESFPLTVTSAQKNPTAFYLCASSIRSTGAYEQYFGPGTRLTVT.

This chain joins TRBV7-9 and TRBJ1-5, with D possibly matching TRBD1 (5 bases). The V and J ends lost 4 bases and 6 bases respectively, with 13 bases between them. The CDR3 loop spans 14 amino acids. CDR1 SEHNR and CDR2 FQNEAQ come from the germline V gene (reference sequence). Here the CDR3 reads CASSWGGVSQPQHF. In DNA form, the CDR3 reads TGTGCCAGCAGCTGGGGGGGGGTATCTCAGCCCCAGCATTTT. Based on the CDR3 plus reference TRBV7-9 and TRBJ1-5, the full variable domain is DTGVSQNPRHKITKRGQNVTFRCDPISEHNRLYWYRQTLGQGPEFLTYFQNEAQLEKSRLLSDRFSAERPKGSFSTLEIQRTEQGDSAMYLCASSWGGVSQPQHFGDGTRLSIL.

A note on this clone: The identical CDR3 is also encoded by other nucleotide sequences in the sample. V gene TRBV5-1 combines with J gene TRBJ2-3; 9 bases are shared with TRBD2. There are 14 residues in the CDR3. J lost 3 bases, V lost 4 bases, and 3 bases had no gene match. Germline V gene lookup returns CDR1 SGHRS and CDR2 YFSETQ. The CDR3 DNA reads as TGCGCCAGCAGCCCCGCGGGAGGGACAGATACGCAGTATTTT. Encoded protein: CASSPAGGTDTQYF.

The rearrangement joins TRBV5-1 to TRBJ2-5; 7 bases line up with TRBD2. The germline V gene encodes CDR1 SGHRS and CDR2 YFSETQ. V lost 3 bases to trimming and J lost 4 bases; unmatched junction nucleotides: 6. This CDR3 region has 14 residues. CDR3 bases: TGCGCCAGCAGCTCCCAAACGGGGGGAGAGACCCAGTACTTC. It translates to CASSSQTGGETQYF.

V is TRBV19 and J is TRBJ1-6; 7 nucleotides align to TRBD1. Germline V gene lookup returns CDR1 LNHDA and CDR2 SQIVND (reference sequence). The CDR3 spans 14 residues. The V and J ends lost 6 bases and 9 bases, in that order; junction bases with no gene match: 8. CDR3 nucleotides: TGTGCCAGTAGGCCTACAGGGGCCTCTTCACCCCTCCACTTT. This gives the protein CASRPTGASSPLHF.

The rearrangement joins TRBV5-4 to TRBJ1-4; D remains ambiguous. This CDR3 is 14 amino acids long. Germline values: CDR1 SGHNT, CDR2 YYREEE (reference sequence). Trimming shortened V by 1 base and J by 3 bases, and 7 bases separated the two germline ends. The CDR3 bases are TGTGCCAGCAGCTTGTGGGGAGCTAATGAAAAACTGTTTTTT. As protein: CASSLWGANEKLFF.

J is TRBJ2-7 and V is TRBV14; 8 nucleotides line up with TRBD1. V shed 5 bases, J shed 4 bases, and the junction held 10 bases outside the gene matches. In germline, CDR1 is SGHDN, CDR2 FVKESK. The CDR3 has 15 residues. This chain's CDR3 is CASSDIGTGKYEQYF. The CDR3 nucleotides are TGTGCCAGCAGCGATATCGGGACAGGAAAATACGAGCAGTACTTC.

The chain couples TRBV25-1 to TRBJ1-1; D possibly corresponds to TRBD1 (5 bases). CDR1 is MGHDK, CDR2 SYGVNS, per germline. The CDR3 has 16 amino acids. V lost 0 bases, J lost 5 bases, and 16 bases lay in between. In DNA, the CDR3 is TGTGCCAGCAGTGAATATCAGGGAGGGATGAGGACTGAAGCTTTCTTT. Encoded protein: CASSEYQGGMRTEAFF.